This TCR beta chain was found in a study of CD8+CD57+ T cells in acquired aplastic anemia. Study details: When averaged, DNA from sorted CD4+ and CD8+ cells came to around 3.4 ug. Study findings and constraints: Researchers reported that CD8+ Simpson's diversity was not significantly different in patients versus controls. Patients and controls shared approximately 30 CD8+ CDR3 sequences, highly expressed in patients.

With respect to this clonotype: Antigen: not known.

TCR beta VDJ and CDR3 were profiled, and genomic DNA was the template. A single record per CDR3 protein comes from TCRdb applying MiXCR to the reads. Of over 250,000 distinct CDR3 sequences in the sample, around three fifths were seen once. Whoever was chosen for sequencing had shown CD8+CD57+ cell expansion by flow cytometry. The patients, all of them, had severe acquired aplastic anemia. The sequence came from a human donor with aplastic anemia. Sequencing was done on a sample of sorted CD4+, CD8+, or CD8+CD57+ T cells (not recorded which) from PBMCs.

In DNA form, the CDR3 reads TGTGCCAGCGGAGGACAGGGGTTCGATGGCTACACCTTC. Residues: CASGGQGFDGYTF. V is TRBV25-1 and J is TRBJ1-2, with 9 bases aligning to TRBD1. J lost 6 bases, V lost 8 bases, and 7 bases had no gene match. This CDR3 comprises 13 residues. CDR1 and CDR2 (germline): MGHDK, SYGVNS.